The 12 T cell receptor beta chains below were found in one sample sequenced in a study of identical twins. TCRdb reprocessed the 5' RACE reads with MiXCR, giving one entry per CDR3 protein. Of hundreds of thousands of distinct CDR3 sequences listed, around 12% were seen once; the top ten hold roughly 7.8%. The same sample was also studied in work on yellow fever vaccine responses in identical twins.

Sequenced input: CD8+ T cells sorted from blood. The receptor source for this set is a woman in her late teens or twenties in good health.

This clonotype was detected a few times. The J gene is TRBJ1-5, the V gene TRBV4-1; D call uncertain. Germline CDR1 reads MGHRA; CDR2 reads YSYEKL. The CDR3 length is 15 residues. Trimming removed 6 bases from V and 0 bases from J, with 12 bases in between. The CDR3: CASRPTVYSNQPQHF. DNA of the CDR3: TGCGCCAGCAGACCCACAGTGTATAGCAATCAGCCCCAGCATTTT.

The sample holds a few counts of this clonotype. The rearrangement uses TRBV12-3 or TRBV12-4 and TRBJ2-1; D is perhaps TRBD1 (5 bases). V was pared by 5 bases and J by 0 bases, with 11 bases between. The CDR3 has 15 residues. CDR3 nucleotides: TGTGCCAGCAGTCCGACAGTTATCTCCTACAATGAGCAGTTCTTC. Translation gives CASSPTVISYNEQFF.

Many counts were recorded for this clonotype. The rearrangement joins TRBV14 to TRBJ1-1, with a tentative D call TRBD1 (5 bases). The CDR3 covers 17 residues. Deletions cut 0 bases from V and 3 bases from J, with 17 bases between. CDR1 is SGHDN and CDR2 is FVKESK in the germline V gene. CDR3 sequence (DNA): TGTGCCAGCAGCCAAGAGGGGGGACCTTCGACTGACACTGAAGCTTTCTTT. It translates to CASSQEGGPSTDTEAFF.

The rearrangement uses TRBV7-2 and TRBJ1-1; TRBD1 might be the D (6 bases). In germline, CDR1 is SGHTA, CDR2 FQGNSA. The V and J ends lost 4 bases and 6 bases respectively, with 18 bases between them. CDR3 length equals 15 residues. The CDR3 DNA reads as TGTGCCAGCAGCTCACTACAGGGTCTTATCGCTGAAGCTTTCTTT. Translation gives CASSSLQGLIAEAFF.

V and J are TRBV28 and TRBJ2-5; 8 bases align to TRBD2. The CDR3 is made up of 15 amino acids. CDR1 MDHEN and CDR2 SYDVKM come from the germline V gene. With V trimmed by 2 bases and J by 3 bases, 5 bases remained unmatched. The CDR3 DNA is TGTGCCAGCAGTTTAATAGGGACTAGTGAAGAGACCCAGTACTTC. Protein: CASSLIGTSEETQYF. Together with reference TRBV28 and TRBJ2-5, the CDR3 gives the full variable domain: DVKVTQSSRYLVKRTGEKVFLECVQDMDHENMFWYRQDPGLGLRLIYFSYDVKMKEKGDIPEGYSVSREKKERFSLILESASTNQTSMYLCASSLIGTSEETQYFGPGTRLLVL.

The chain employs TRBV12-3 or TRBV12-4 and TRBJ2-7; a possible D gene is TRBD1 (6 bases). The CDR3 runs 15 residues. The V gene lost 5 bases and the J gene lost 0 bases, with 14 bases spanning the gap. This CDR3 reads CASSHWTVGSYEQYF. In DNA form, the CDR3 reads TGTGCCAGCAGTCATTGGACAGTTGGCTCCTACGAGCAGTACTTC.

In its sample, this clonotype was seen a few times. The rearrangement uses TRBV9 and TRBJ1-4; D is ambiguous. This CDR3 region has 15 residues. Germline V lookup: CDR1 SGDLS, CDR2 YYNGEE. The V end lost 4 bases, the J end lost 7 bases, and 17 bases lay between the germline ends. The chain's CDR3 is CASSPLGGWGEKLFF. In nucleotides, the CDR3 is TGTGCCAGCAGCCCCCTTGGTGGGTGGGGTGAAAAACTGTTTTTT.

The chain is built from TRBV6-5 and TRBJ2-1, with D possibly being TRBD2 (6 bases). The CDR3 runs to 12 residues. V lost 8 bases to trimming and J lost 9 bases, with 14 bases between them. Germline V gives CDR1 MNHEY, CDR2 SVGAGI. CDR3 nucleotide sequence: TGTGCCAGCCGGGGGATGACCAGTGAGCAGTTCTTC. It is translated as CASRGMTSEQFF.

The rearrangement joins TRBV2 to TRBJ2-3; maybe TRBD2 (5 bases). Germline CDR1 is SNHLY and CDR2 is FYNNEI. The CDR3 totals 18 residues. With 3 bases removed from V and 5 bases from J, the gap between germline ends came to 24 bases. CDR3 residues: CASSDTTEEEREVDTQYF. The CDR3 region has the DNA TGTGCCAGCAGTGACACAACTGAGGAGGAGAGGGAAGTAGATACGCAGTATTTT.

This clonotype occurred a few times. The chain has TRBV12-3 or TRBV12-4 and TRBJ2-1, with 12 nucleotides matching TRBD2. The junction had 4 bases not matched to a gene; V was cut back by 1 base and J by 9 bases. The CDR3 contains 15 residues. The CDR3 sequence: CASSLVTSGSFEQFF. CDR3 sequence (DNA): TGTGCCAGCAGTTTAGTGACTAGCGGGAGTTTTGAGCAGTTCTTC.

The V and J genes are TRBV27 and TRBJ2-5; D unclear. V lost 6 bases and J 5 bases, leaving 19 bases between the germline ends. There are 15 residues in the CDR3. Germline V gives CDR1 MNHEY, CDR2 SMNVEV (reference sequence). CDR3 protein: CASSPYSDLRETQYF. The CDR3 DNA reads TGTGCCAGCAGCCCATACTCGGACCTACGGGAGACCCAGTACTTC.

The chain carries TRBV19 and TRBJ2-1; 11 bases align to TRBD1. Germline CDR1 and CDR2: LNHDA and SQIVND (reference sequence). The V segment lost 6 bases and the J segment 5 bases; nucleotides outside the gene matches: 0. There are 13 residues in the CDR3. The CDR3 DNA is TGTGCCAGTAGGGGACAGGGGGACAATGAGCAGTTCTTC. This gives the protein CASRGQGDNEQFF.